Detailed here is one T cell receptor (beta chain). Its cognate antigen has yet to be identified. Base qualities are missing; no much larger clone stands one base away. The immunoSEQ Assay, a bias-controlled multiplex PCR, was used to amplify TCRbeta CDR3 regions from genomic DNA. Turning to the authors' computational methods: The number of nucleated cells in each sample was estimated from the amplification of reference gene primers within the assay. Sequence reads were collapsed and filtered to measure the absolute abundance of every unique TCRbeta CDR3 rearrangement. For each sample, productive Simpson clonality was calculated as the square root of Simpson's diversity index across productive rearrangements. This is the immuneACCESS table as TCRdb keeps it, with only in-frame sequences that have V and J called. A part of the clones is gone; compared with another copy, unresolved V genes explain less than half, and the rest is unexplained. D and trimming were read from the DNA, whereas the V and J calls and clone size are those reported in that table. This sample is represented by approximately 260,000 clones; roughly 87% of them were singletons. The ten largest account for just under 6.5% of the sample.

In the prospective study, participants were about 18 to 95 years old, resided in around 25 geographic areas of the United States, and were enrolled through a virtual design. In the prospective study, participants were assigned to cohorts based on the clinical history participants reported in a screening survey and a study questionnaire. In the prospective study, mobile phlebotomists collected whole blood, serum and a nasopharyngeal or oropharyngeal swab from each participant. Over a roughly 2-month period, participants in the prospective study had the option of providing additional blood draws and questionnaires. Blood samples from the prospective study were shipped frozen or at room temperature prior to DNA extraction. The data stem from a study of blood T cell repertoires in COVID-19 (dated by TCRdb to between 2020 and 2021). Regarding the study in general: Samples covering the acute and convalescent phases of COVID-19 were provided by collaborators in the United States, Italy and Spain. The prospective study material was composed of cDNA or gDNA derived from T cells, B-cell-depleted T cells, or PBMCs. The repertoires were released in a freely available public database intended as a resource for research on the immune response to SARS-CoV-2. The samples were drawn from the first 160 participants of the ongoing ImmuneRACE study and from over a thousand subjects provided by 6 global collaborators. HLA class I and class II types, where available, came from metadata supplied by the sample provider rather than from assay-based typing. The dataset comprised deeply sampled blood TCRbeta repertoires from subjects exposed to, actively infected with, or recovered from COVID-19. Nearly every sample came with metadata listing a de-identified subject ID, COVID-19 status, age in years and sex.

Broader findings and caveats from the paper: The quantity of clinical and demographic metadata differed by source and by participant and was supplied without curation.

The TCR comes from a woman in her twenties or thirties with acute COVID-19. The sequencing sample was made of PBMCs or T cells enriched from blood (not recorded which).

For the CDR3, the sequence is CASSLYPQDYSNQPQHF. The bases are TGTGCCAGCAGTTTATACCCACAGGATTATAGCAATCAGCCCCAGCATTTT. The sequence links TRBV28 to TRBJ1-5; the D gene is possibly TRBD1, with 5 bases matching. Inclusive of the bounding cysteine and phenylalanine, the CDR3 is 17 residues long. Only CDR3 DNA is held: 51 bases, read in frame from base 1. Per the germline V gene, MDHEN is the CDR1 and SYDVKM is the CDR2. V is shortened by 1 base, J by 0 bases, and the region joining them spans 13 bases. Reference TRBV28 and TRBJ1-5 genes cover what lies past the CDR3, so the full variable domain is DVKVTQSSRYLVKRTGEKVFLECVQDMDHENMFWYRQDPGLGLRLIYFSYDVKMKEKGDIPEGYSVSREKKERFSLILESASTNQTSMYLCASSLYPQDYSNQPQHFGDGTRLSIL.